This T cell receptor (beta chain) stems from a study of blood T cell repertoires in COVID-19 (TCRdb year 2020). Background for the entire study: The collaborator samples originated in the United States, Italy and Spain and spanned the acute and convalescent phases of COVID-19. The repertoires were released in a freely available public database meant as a resource for research on the immune response to SARS-CoV-2. Where available, HLA class I and class II types were obtained from metadata supplied by the sample provider rather than from assay-based typing. Deeply sampled blood TCRbeta repertoires from subjects exposed to, actively infected with, or recovered from COVID-19 were included in the dataset. Samples came from the ongoing ImmuneRACE study (first 160 participants) plus 1,254 subjects from 6 global collaborators. Sample metadata almost always included a de-identified subject ID, COVID-19 status, age in years and sex. The material from the prospective study consisted of cDNA or gDNA derived from T cells, B-cell-depleted T cells, or PBMCs.

Trimming at the junction amounts to 4 bases on V and 9 bases on J, and the germline ends lie 10 bases apart. CDR1 and CDR2, looked up from the germline V gene, are SGHTS and YDEGEE. The CDR3 numbers 11 residues from cysteine through phenylalanine. CDR3 DNA is the only sequence kept; it has 33 bases, read in frame from the first base. Study-wide findings and limitations: The quantity of clinical and demographic metadata differed by source and by participant and was supplied without curation.

TCRbeta CDR3 regions were amplified from genomic DNA by means of the immunoSEQ Assay, a bias-controlled multiplex PCR. As for how the authors treated the data: Nucleated cell counts per sample were estimated from amplification of reference gene primers within the assay. To quantify the absolute abundance of each unique TCRbeta CDR3 rearrangement, sequence reads were collapsed and filtered. For each sample, productive Simpson clonality was calculated as the square root of Simpson's diversity index across productive rearrangements. Drawn from immuneACCESS, this table holds only the in-frame rearrangements with V and J called that TCRdb kept. Clones are partly lost; checked studies trace under half to an unresolved V gene and leave the rest unexplained. V and J calls plus clone size are reproduced from that table; the DNA served to infer D and trimming. The sample table shows approximately 200,000 clones, and about 86% are seen once. 6.2% of the sample belongs to the ten largest clones.

In its sample, this clone was seen once. Its antigen is unknown. No base quality information exists; no much larger clone differs at one position. A second Seattle source provided samples from volunteer blood donors who had recovered from COVID-19. The collaborating institutions used their own protocols to collect whole blood in K2EDTA tubes. For TCRbeta analysis, collaborators shipped samples in one of three forms: frozen whole blood, isolated PBMCs, or DNA extracted from either of those sample types. This receptor was identified in a man between 60 and 70 years old who had recovered from COVID-19. The V and J segments used are TRBV5-8 and TRBJ1-2; there is no confident call for the D gene. The sample taken for sequencing was peripheral blood. The CDR3 sequence is CASSRDASYTF. The nucleotide sequence reads as follows: TGTGCCAGCAGCCGCGATGCGAGCTACACCTTC.